A selection of T cell receptor beta chains follows, all from one sample in a study of beta chain features in type 1 diabetes. TCRdb's table, derived via immunoSEQ multiplex PCR, lists solely in-frame clones and lacks some. The sample consists of approximately 150,000 clones, almost 65% of them appearing once. Sequencing used naive CD4+ T cells from blood. The source of these receptors is a man aged 25-45 years with type 1 diabetes. Each CDR3 is given with its conserved first and last residue. Each record gives: CDR3 DNA, CDR3 protein, D gene, J gene, V gene, clone size. The D gene is left open where the match is weak. Clone size, where shown, is once, few, many, or a class for clones that have expanded.

DNA: TGTGCCAGCAGCTTCCAGACAGGGGCATCCAATGAGCAGTTCTTC
CDR3: CASSFQTGASNEQFF
D: TRBD1
J: TRBJ2-1
V: TRBV7-2
size: .

DNA: TGTGCCTGGAGTGTCTTTAAGGGTGGTGAAAAACTGTTTTTT
CDR3: CAWSVFKGGEKLFF
D: .
J: TRBJ1-4
V: TRBV30
size: .

DNA: TGTGCCAGCATTCCCCCGGGACAGTGGTTGGATGAGCAGTTCTTC
CDR3: CASIPPGQWLDEQFF
D: TRBD1
J: TRBJ2-1
V: TRBV28
size: .

DNA: TGTGCCAGCAGTGCGACTGGGCTTAATTCACCCCTCCACTTT
CDR3: CASSATGLNSPLHF
D: .
J: TRBJ1-6
V: TRBV2
size: .

DNA: TGTGCCATCAGTTATACAGGGCAAAATAATTCACCCCTCCACTTT
CDR3: CAISYTGQNNSPLHF
D: .
J: TRBJ1-6
V: TRBV10-3
size: .

DNA: TGTGCCAGCAGGTCAAAGACGCTAAATGGCTACACCTTC
CDR3: CASRSKTLNGYTF
D: .
J: TRBJ1-2
V: TRBV7-9
size: .

DNA: TGTGCCAGCAGCGAGGACGGGGCGGGGACCCCTTACGAGCAGTACTTC
CDR3: CASSEDGAGTPYEQYF
D: .
J: TRBJ2-7
V: TRBV7-2
size: .

DNA: TGCGCCAGCAGTGAGGGTCCAGATACGCAGTATTTT
CDR3: CASSEGPDTQYF
D: .
J: TRBJ2-3
V: TRBV10-1
size: .

DNA: TGTGCCAGCAGCACCGTGAGGGGCTACACCTTC
CDR3: CASSTVRGYTF
D: .
J: TRBJ1-2
V: TRBV21-1
size: .

DNA: TGTGCCAGCAGTTGGAACACTGAAGCTTTCTTT
CDR3: CASSWNTEAFF
D: .
J: TRBJ1-1
V: TRBV7-9
size: .

DNA: TGTGCCAGCAGTGAACGGGGTACGCAGTATTTT
CDR3: CASSERGTQYF
D: .
J: TRBJ2-3
V: TRBV25-1
size: .

DNA: TGTGCCAGCAGCCCCTCCAGCGGGCCCGCCTACGAGCAGTACTTC
CDR3: CASSPSSGPAYEQYF
D: .
J: TRBJ2-7
V: TRBV7-2
size: .

DNA: TGTGCCTGGGCTCACCCCTTCTACGAGCAGTACTTC
CDR3: CAWAHPFYEQYF
D: .
J: TRBJ2-7
V: TRBV30
size: few

DNA: TGTGCCAGCAGCGCAAGAGGGACACACCGCACAGATACGCAGTATTTT
CDR3: CASSARGTHRTDTQYF
D: .
J: TRBJ2-3
V: TRBV9
size: .

DNA: TGTGCCAGCAGCTCCGGGACATTATTCTACGAGCAGTACTTC
CDR3: CASSSGTLFYEQYF
D: .
J: TRBJ2-7
V: TRBV7-2
size: .

DNA: TGTGCCTGGAGTTGGGGCCCTCGGGCTCTACACGAGCAGTACTTC
CDR3: CAWSWGPRALHEQYF
D: .
J: TRBJ2-7
V: TRBV30
size: .